This TCR beta chain emerged from a study of blood T cell repertoires in COVID-19. Sequenced by immunoSEQ multiplex PCR; TCRdb stores in-frame clones only, minus some. Here the sample spans around 100,000 clones, about 91% being singletons. Germline loops: CDR1 SNHLY, CDR2 FYNNEI. J gave up 4 bases and V 8 bases, and 10 bases lay outside the gene matches. This CDR3 region has 15 residues. The sequenced sample consisted of peripheral blood. The rearrangement uses TRBV2 and TRBJ2-7, with TRBD2 matching over 11 bases. The sequence derives from a human donor in a cohort sampled during active COVID-19. In DNA form, the CDR3 reads TGTGCCAGCCAATTTCTAGCGGGAGGAGATTACGAGCAGTACTTC. This sequence encodes CASQFLAGGDYEQYF. Using reference TRBV2 and TRBJ2-7 for the parts outside the CDR3, the full variable domain is EPEVTQTPSHQVTQMGQEVILRCVPISNHLYFYWYRQILGQKVEFLVSFYNNEISEKSEIFDDQFSVERPDGSNFTLKIRSTKLEDSAMYFCASQFLAGGDYEQYFGPGTRLTVT.